These T cell receptor beta chains were read from a single sample in a study of shared clonotypes between healthy human individuals. The data were produced by immunoSEQ multiplex PCR, yet TCRdb's version contains in-frame clones alone and is incomplete. Here the sample spans about 2.1 million clones, 85% to 95% being singletons. The specimen sequenced was naive CD8+ T cells from PBMCs. The receptors here all came from a man between 18 and 29 years old in good health. Some clones in this sample may be carry-over from other donors' samples. Each CDR3 is given with its conserved first and last residue. The D gene is left open where the match is weak. Clone size is stated in some rows and not others, as once, few, many or a class when expanded.

cdr3_aa,cdr3_nt,cdr3_length,d_call,clone_size,v_call,j_call
CAWSPGQGIQPQHF,TGTGCCTGGAGCCCGGGACAGGGTATTCAGCCCCAGCATTTT,14,TRBD1,few,TRBV30,TRBJ1-5
CASSSQGVGTEAFF,TGTGCCAGCAGCTCTCAGGGGGTGGGCACTGAAGCTTTCTTT,14,TRBD1,.,TRBV5-6,TRBJ1-1
CASSWGEGRTEAFF,TGTGCCAGCAGCTGGGGAGAGGGGAGGACTGAAGCTTTCTTT,14,.,.,TRBV11-2,TRBJ1-1
CASSLGWDTEAFF,TGTGCCAGCAGTTTAGGGTGGGACACTGAAGCTTTCTTT,13,.,few,TRBV27,TRBJ1-1
CASSLVLSPGEKLFF,TGTGCCAGCAGCTTAGTATTATCGCCCGGGGAAAAACTGTTTTTT,15,.,.,TRBV7-8,TRBJ1-4
CASSPFRASYNEQFF,TGTGCCAGCAGCCCCTTTAGGGCCTCCTACAATGAGCAGTTCTTC,15,.,.,TRBV7-3,TRBJ2-1
CASSPQGGHPPYEQYF,TGTGCCAGCAGCCCCCAGGGGGGGCATCCCCCCTACGAGCAGTACTTC,16,.,.,TRBV9,TRBJ2-7
CAWSVGLAVINEQFF,TGTGCCTGGAGTGTAGGGCTAGCGGTGATTAATGAGCAGTTCTTC,15,TRBD2,.,TRBV30,TRBJ2-1
CASSFAGGTYEQYF,TGTGCCAGCAGTTTTGCAGGGGGAACCTACGAGCAGTACTTC,14,TRBD1,once,TRBV27,TRBJ2-7
CAISNPGAEQPQHF,TGTGCCATCAGCAATCCGGGGGCAGAGCAGCCCCAGCATTTT,14,.,.,TRBV10-3,TRBJ1-5
CASSLRQNTEAFF,TGCGCCAGCAGCTTGCGACAGAACACTGAAGCTTTCTTT,13,.,.,TRBV5-1,TRBJ1-1
CAWSGVGEQYF,TGTGCCTGGAGTGGAGTGGGGGAGCAGTACTTC,11,.,.,TRBV30,TRBJ2-7